This T cell receptor (beta chain) emerged from a study of blood T cells in healthy people across ages. Study context: With template switching, about one barcoded beta molecule was captured per two T cells.

A sample-barcoded 5' primer and a J-beta primer mix were used in a second PCR of roughly 6 to 11 cycles. The template-switch adaptor was a 5' adaptor with 12 random nucleotides. It tagged each cDNA molecule. Each CDR3 protein gets one entry after TCRdb re-called the 5' RACE reads with MiXCR. The table records some 710,000 distinct CDR3 sequences, around half of them present only once. Study-level results: More naive CD4+ cells and higher diversity marked long-lived donors relative to aged donors.

As concerns this clonotype: Its cognate antigen is unknown.

Germline lookup yields CDR1 MDHEN and CDR2 SYDVKM. This CDR3 has 13 amino acids. V lost 8 bases and J 2 bases, leaving 7 bases between the germline ends. Individuals who donated were healthy Caucasians from Russia aged roughly 6 to 90. Input material: blood. The gene calls are TRBV28 and TRBJ2-6, with no clear D. The sequence was collected from a man older than 75 in good health. CDR3 in DNA: TGTGCCAGCTCTCAGCCTGGGGCCAACGTCCTGACTTTC. This sequence encodes CASSQPGANVLTF.